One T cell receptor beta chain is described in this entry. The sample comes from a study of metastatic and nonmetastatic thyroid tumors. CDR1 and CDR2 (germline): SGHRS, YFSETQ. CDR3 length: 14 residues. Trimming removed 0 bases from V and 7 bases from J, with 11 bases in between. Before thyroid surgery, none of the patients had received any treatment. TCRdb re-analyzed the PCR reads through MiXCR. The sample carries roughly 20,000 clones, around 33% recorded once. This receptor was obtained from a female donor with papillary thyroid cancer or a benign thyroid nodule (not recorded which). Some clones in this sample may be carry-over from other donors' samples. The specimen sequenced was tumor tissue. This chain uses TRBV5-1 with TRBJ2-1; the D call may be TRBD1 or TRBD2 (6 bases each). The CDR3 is CASSLGGAENEQFF. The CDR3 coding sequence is TGCGCCAGCAGCTTGGGGGGGGCTGAGAATGAGCAGTTCTTC.